Below, 25 T cell receptor beta chains from the same sample are listed, as sequenced in a study of a mutant IDH1 vaccine in newly diagnosed glioma. Time point reported: baseline, week 1 (first vaccination visit). Treatment given: pre-vaccination baseline after standard-of-care therapy. The protocol was immunoSEQ multiplex PCR, while the TCRdb copy is restricted to in-frame clones and leaves out a portion. The repertoire holds 50,000 to 65,000 clones, with 80% to 90% as singletons. Sample: PBMCs, taken from a glioma patient treated with radiotherapy, temozolomide or both. The receptor source for this set is a man between 18 and 29 years old with glioma.

The genes are TRBV15 and TRBJ1-5; TRBD1 matches at 9 bases. From germline, CDR1 is LNHNV and CDR2 YYDKDF (reference sequence). The CDR3 runs to 17 residues. The trim removed 1 base at V and 2 bases at J, leaving 6 bases unmatched. CDR3: CATSRGRRTGGNQPQHF. The DNA of the CDR3 is TGTGCCACCAGCAGAGGCCGACGGACAGGGGGCAATCAGCCCCAGCATTTT.

This clone came up once. This CDR3 reads CASSNQGRINEKLFF. For the CDR3, the DNA is TGTGCCAGCAGCAACCAGGGACGGATTAATGAAAAACTGTTTTTT. The chain couples TRBV5-6 to TRBJ1-4; possibly TRBD1 for D (5 bases). The V and J ends lost 4 bases and 4 bases respectively, with 14 bases between them. The V gene's germline CDR1 is SGHDT and CDR2 YYEEEE. The CDR3 totals 15 residues.

This sequence joins TRBV5-1 and TRBJ2-7; D ambiguous. CDR3 length equals 12 residues. CDR1 SGHRS and CDR2 YFSETQ come from the germline V gene. V gave up 0 bases and J gave up 4 bases, with 5 bases separating them. The CDR3, as DNA: TGCGCCAGCAGCTTGGTAGGTTACGAGCAGTACTTC. This encodes CASSLVGYEQYF.

This chain connects TRBV7-8 to TRBJ1-2, with D possibly matching TRBD1 (6 bases). Trimming pared 5 bases from V and 4 bases from J, leaving 17 bases between. The germline CDR1 and CDR2 sequences are SGHVS and FQNEAQ. The CDR3 is 15 residues long. CDR3 protein: CASSLGPHRVYGYTF. The CDR3 DNA follows: TGTGCCAGCAGCCTAGGTCCTCACAGGGTCTATGGCTACACCTTC.

This chain uses TRBV6-5 with TRBJ2-5, with a possible D match to TRBD1 (6 bases). In germline, CDR1 is MNHEY, CDR2 SVGAGI. V was clipped by 2 bases and J by 5 bases, with 12 bases between them. The CDR3 length is 14 residues. The CDR3 coding sequence is TGTGCCAGCAGTTACCAGGGGACGGTTGAGACCCAGTACTTC. Translated: CASSYQGTVETQYF.

This chain uses TRBV5-4 with TRBJ2-3; D not resolved. The CDR3 consists of 16 residues. With 3 bases removed from V and 6 bases from J, the gap between germline ends came to 20 bases. Germline V gene lookup returns CDR1 SGHNT and CDR2 YYREEE (reference sequence). The CDR3: CASSSILGPEADTQYF. The DNA for the CDR3 is TGTGCCAGCAGCTCCATACTCGGCCCTGAGGCGGATACGCAGTATTTT.

A few counts support this clone. The CDR3, as DNA: TGTGCCTGGAGTGTTCCTTGGCGTGCCTACGAGCAGTACTTC. This encodes CAWSVPWRAYEQYF. This rearrangement joins TRBV30 to TRBJ2-7; no reliable D call. V dropped 0 bases and J dropped 2 bases, with 11 bases sitting between them. Germline V gene lookup returns CDR1 GTSNPN and CDR2 SVGIG (reference sequence). The CDR3 covers 14 residues.

As concerns this clone: At one boundary the junction diverges from the germline segment, which might be a read error. V and J are TRBV7-7 and TRBJ2-2; 9 nucleotides align to TRBD2. In germline, CDR1 is SSHAT, CDR2 FNYEAQ (reference sequence). The CDR3 sequence is 16 residues long. CDR3 in amino acids: CASSHPSGENTGELFF. The CDR3 DNA reads as TGTGCTAGCAGCCATCCTAGCGGGGAGAACACCGGGGAGCTGTTTTTT.

CDR3 protein: CASSYTRGTDTQYF. The DNA of the CDR3 is TGTGCCAGCAGTTACACTCGGGGAACAGATACGCAGTATTTT. The V call is TRBV6-5, the J call TRBJ2-3, with a possible D match to TRBD2 (5 bases). This CDR3 contains 14 residues. V lost 2 bases, J lost 3 bases, and 9 bases lay in between. Germline loops: CDR1 MNHEY, CDR2 SVGAGI.

The genes are TRBV19 and TRBJ2-7, with 10 bases aligning to TRBD2. The V segment lost 4 bases and the J segment 3 bases; nucleotides outside the gene matches: 12. CDR3 size: 17 residues. CDR1 is LNHDA, CDR2 SQIVND, per germline (reference sequence). In DNA form, the CDR3 reads TGTGCCAGTAGTACATATTACTCTAGCGGGGGAGACTACGAGCAGTACTTC. Translation gives CASSTYYSSGGDYEQYF.

A word on this clone: Other DNA sequences in this specimen translate into the identical CDR3. CDR3 in DNA: TGTGCCAGCAGCCTCCTGAACACTGAAGCTTTCTTT. Translation: CASSLLNTEAFF. V is TRBV7-8 and J is TRBJ1-1, with unresolved D. CDR1 is SGHVS and CDR2 is FQNEAQ in the germline V gene. The CDR3 runs 12 residues. V was shortened by 5 bases and J by 0 bases, with 4 bases between the two germline ends.

The V gene is TRBV6-6, the J gene TRBJ1-5, with D unresolved. The CDR3 loop spans 14 amino acids. V dropped 0 bases and J dropped 3 bases, with 6 bases sitting between them. Germline V gives CDR1 MNHNY, CDR2 SVGAGI (reference sequence). The CDR3 sequence: CASSYSSDNQPQHF. The CDR3 DNA reads TGTGCCAGCAGTTACTCGTCAGACAATCAGCCCCAGCATTTT.

The chain recombines TRBV19 with TRBJ1-4; tentatively, D is TRBD1 (5 bases). CDR1 LNHDA and CDR2 SQIVND come from the germline V gene (reference sequence). With 9 bases removed from V and 1 base from J, the gap between germline ends came to 27 bases. The CDR3 is made up of 19 amino acids. The CDR3 bases are TGTGCCAGCGGGGGGACGGAACGATCCGAGAGGAAAACTAATGAAAAACTGTTTTTT. Protein: CASGGTERSERKTNEKLFF.

This chain uses TRBV6-1 with TRBJ1-5; maybe TRBD1 (6 bases). The CDR3 length is 15 residues. Germline lookup yields CDR1 MNHNS and CDR2 SASEGT. Trimming pared 6 bases from V and 3 bases from J, leaving 15 bases between. CDR3 residues: CASSSLDSNNQPQHF. The CDR3 DNA reads TGTGCCAGCAGCTCACTGGACAGCAACAATCAGCCCCAGCATTTT.

V gene TRBV7-2 combines with J gene TRBJ2-7, with D possibly being TRBD2 (6 bases). Between the trimmed V and J ends, which lost 0 bases and 2 bases, there was a span of 11 bases. The CDR3 length is 15 residues. Per the germline V gene, CDR1 is SGHTA and CDR2 is FQGNSA. The CDR3, as DNA: TGTGCCAGCAGCTTAGCGCCGAGACTAGCCTACGAGCAGTACTTC. Its translation is CASSLAPRLAYEQYF.

The CDR3 coding sequence is TGTGCCAGCAGTGGTGCGGGAGTCGGCACAGATACGCAGTATTTT. Translating it yields CASSGAGVGTDTQYF. This chain connects TRBV2 to TRBJ2-3, with 7 bases fitting TRBD2. CDR1 is SNHLY, CDR2 FYNNEI, per germline. The V gene end was trimmed by 4 bases and the J gene end by 1 base; junction bases not matched to a gene: 5. CDR3 length: 15 amino acids. The full variable domain, with the rest looked up from reference TRBV2 and TRBJ2-3, is EPEVTQTPSHQVTQMGQEVILRCVPISNHLYFYWYRQILGQKVEFLVSFYNNEISEKSEIFDDQFSVERPDGSNFTLKIRSTKLEDSAMYFCASSGAGVGTDTQYFGPGTRLTVL.

The chain has TRBV9 and TRBJ1-1, with D uncertain. This CDR3 has 14 amino acids. Trimming took off 0 bases at V and 7 bases at J, with 13 bases between the two ends. The germline gives CDR1 SGDLS, CDR2 YYNGEE. Here the CDR3 DNA reads TGTGCCAGCAGCGTAGTAAAGGAGGCAGGTGAAGCTTTCTTT. This translates into CASSVVKEAGEAFF.

This clone was detected a few times. The chain links TRBV11-3 to TRBJ1-1; D remains unclear. V dropped 2 bases and J dropped 1 base, with 5 bases sitting between them. The CDR3 consists of 13 residues. Germline V gene data show CDR1 as SGHNT and CDR2 as YENEEA. The CDR3 region is CASSLTGNTEAFF. Written as DNA, the CDR3 is TGTGCCAGCAGCTTAACCGGGAACACTGAAGCTTTCTTT.

The CDR3 is CASSPDRFSYEQYF. The DNA of the CDR3 is TGTGCCAGCAGCCCAGACAGGTTCTCCTACGAGCAGTACTTC. The V gene is TRBV11-1, the J gene TRBJ2-7; possible D gene TRBD1, 6 bases. The V end was cut by 5 bases, the J end by 0 bases, with 11 bases between. Germline V lookup: CDR1 SGHAT, CDR2 FQDESV (reference sequence). The CDR3 is made up of 14 amino acids. Full variable domain (remainder filled in from reference TRBV11-1 and TRBJ2-7): EAEVAQSPRYKITEKSQAVAFWCDPISGHATLYWYRQILGQGPELLVQFQDESVVDDSQLPKDRFSAERLKGVDSTLKIQPAELGDSAMYLCASSPDRFSYEQYFGPGTRLTVT.

The chain employs TRBV4-3 and TRBJ1-2; D remains unclear. Germline V gives CDR1 LGHNA, CDR2 YSLEER. The CDR3 length is 14 residues. V dropped 4 bases and J dropped 3 bases, with 12 bases sitting between them. CDR3 in amino acids: CASSPRSGDYGYTF. In nucleotides, the CDR3 is TGCGCCAGCAGCCCCCGAAGTGGCGACTATGGCTACACCTTC.

The rearrangement uses TRBV5-8 and TRBJ1-2; no reliable D call. The germline CDR1 and CDR2 sequences are SGHTS and YDEGEE. The CDR3 runs to 11 residues. Trimming shortened V by 5 bases and J by 7 bases, and 9 bases separated the two germline ends. This CDR3 reads CASSLPSGYTF. DNA for the CDR3: TGTGCCAGCAGTCTCCCAAGTGGCTACACCTTC.

The count of this clone is one. This chain links TRBV18 with TRBJ1-1, with D perhaps matching TRBD1 (6 bases). Germline loops: CDR1 KGHSH, CDR2 LQKENI. The CDR3 has 15 amino acids. Trimming stripped 3 bases from V and 0 bases from J, with 11 bases between. CDR3 region: CASSPLDSLNTEAFF. The CDR3 nucleotides are TGTGCCAGCTCACCCCTGGACAGTCTGAACACTGAAGCTTTCTTT.

The CDR3 DNA follows: TGTGCCTGGAGCCTCGGACGGGAGCTGTTTTTT. As protein: CAWSLGRELFF. This rearrangement joins TRBV30 to TRBJ2-2, with D unresolved. The V gene's germline CDR1 is GTSNPN and CDR2 SVGIG (reference sequence). This CDR3 comprises 11 residues. Deletions cut 3 bases from V and 9 bases from J, with 8 bases between.

This sequence joins TRBV6-1 and TRBJ2-1; 11 nucleotides line up with TRBD2. The germline gives CDR1 MNHNS, CDR2 SASEGT. The trim removed 0 bases at V and 8 bases at J, leaving 12 bases unmatched. The length of the CDR3 is 18 residues. CDR3 DNA: TGTGCCAGCAGTGAAGCGGCACTAGCGGGGGCCAGAGGGGATGAGCAGTTCTTC. It translates to CASSEAALAGARGDEQFF.

The chain recombines TRBV10-3 with TRBJ2-1; 8 bases align to TRBD1. Unmatched junction bases numbered 15, after V lost 11 bases and J lost 3 bases. The germline V gene encodes CDR1 ENHRY and CDR2 SYGVKD. This CDR3 comprises 16 residues. CDR3 region: CAHQATGTGNYNEQFF. CDR3 in DNA: TGTGCCCATCAAGCTACCGGGACAGGAAACTACAATGAGCAGTTCTTC.